This is a list of T cell receptor beta chains from one sample in a study of blood T cell repertoires in COVID-19. The method was immunoSEQ multiplex PCR; TCRdb's version includes in-frame clones alone and lacks a portion of them. The profile covers 150,000 or so clones, with 82% appearing a single time and 5.5% to 7.5% taken by the ten largest. The sequencing sample was made of peripheral blood. Receptors were obtained from a woman aged 40 to 50 with COVID-19, enrolled during active disease. CDR3s include the opening cysteine and the closing phenylalanine or tryptophan. Each record gives: J gene, D gene, clone size, V gene, CDR3 protein, CDR3 DNA. The D gene is left open where the match is weak. Clone size is shown for a subset of rows, as once, few, many or a class of expanded clone.

>TRBJ1-2|TRBD1|.|TRBV14
CASSQSRQGRDGYTF
TGTGCCAGCAGCCAATCTCGACAGGGCAGGGATGGCTACACCTTC
>TRBJ1-1|TRBD1|.|TRBV7-8
CASSAQGATEAFF
TGTGCCAGCAGCGCACAGGGGGCAACTGAAGCTTTCTTT
>TRBJ1-1|.|.|TRBV18
CASSREGSTEAFF
TGTGCCAGCTCACGGGAGGGGAGCACTGAAGCTTTCTTT
>TRBJ1-5|TRBD1|.|TRBV6-6
CASIATGQAPNQPQHF
TGTGCCAGCATTGCGACCGGACAGGCCCCCAATCAGCCCCAGCATTTT
>TRBJ2-1|TRBD2|.|TRBV24-1
CATSDSGTSGRNEQFF
TGTGCCACCAGTGACTCCGGGACTAGCGGGAGAAATGAGCAGTTCTTC
>TRBJ2-4|TRBD2|.|TRBV5-6
CASSRLAGGPGAKNIQYF
TGTGCCAGCAGTAGACTAGCGGGAGGGCCCGGGGCCAAAAACATTCAGTACTTC
>TRBJ2-1|TRBD2|.|TRBV7-8
CASSLVAGAPRSSYNEQFF
TGTGCCAGCAGCTTGGTTGCGGGAGCGCCAAGGAGCTCCTACAATGAGCAGTTCTTC
>TRBJ2-2|.|.|TRBV28
CASSSGSIKTGELFF
TGTGCCAGCAGCTCGGGATCTATCAAAACCGGGGAGCTGTTTTTT
>TRBJ2-1|.|.|TRBV7-2
CASSLLGYEQFF
TGTGCCAGCAGCTTACTAGGTTATGAGCAGTTCTTC
>TRBJ1-5|.|once|TRBV12-5
CASGLVSGLYNQPQHF
TGTGCTAGTGGTTTGGTCTCAGGGTTATACAATCAGCCCCAGCATTTT
>TRBJ2-5|TRBD2|once|TRBV4-2
CASSQTGLAEPKETQYF
TGTGCCAGCAGCCAGACTGGACTAGCGGAACCGAAAGAGACCCAGTACTTC
>TRBJ1-5|.|.|TRBV4-1
CASSLRGGQPQHF
TGCGCCAGCAGCCTCCGGGGGGGTCAGCCCCAGCATTTT
>TRBJ2-7|TRBD1|.|TRBV11-2
CASSLSGTATYEQYF
TGTGCCAGCAGCTTATCCGGGACAGCCACCTACGAGCAGTACTTC
>TRBJ2-2|.|.|TRBV7-8
CASSLGLANTGELFF
TGTGCCAGCAGCTTAGGACTGGCGAACACCGGGGAGCTGTTTTTT
>TRBJ2-3|TRBD2|.|TRBV5-5
CASSPGGSFSHTDTQYF
TGTGCCAGCAGCCCGGGCGGGAGTTTTTCACACACAGATACGCAGTATTTT
>TRBJ2-2|TRBD2|.|TRBV6-2/TRBV6-3
CASSYRGLAGTGELFF
TGTGCCAGCAGTTACCGGGGGCTAGCGGGAACGGGGGAGCTGTTTTTT
>TRBJ2-1|.|.|TRBV7-9
CASSSTGNEQFF
TGTGCCAGCAGCTCCACAGGGAATGAGCAGTTCTTC